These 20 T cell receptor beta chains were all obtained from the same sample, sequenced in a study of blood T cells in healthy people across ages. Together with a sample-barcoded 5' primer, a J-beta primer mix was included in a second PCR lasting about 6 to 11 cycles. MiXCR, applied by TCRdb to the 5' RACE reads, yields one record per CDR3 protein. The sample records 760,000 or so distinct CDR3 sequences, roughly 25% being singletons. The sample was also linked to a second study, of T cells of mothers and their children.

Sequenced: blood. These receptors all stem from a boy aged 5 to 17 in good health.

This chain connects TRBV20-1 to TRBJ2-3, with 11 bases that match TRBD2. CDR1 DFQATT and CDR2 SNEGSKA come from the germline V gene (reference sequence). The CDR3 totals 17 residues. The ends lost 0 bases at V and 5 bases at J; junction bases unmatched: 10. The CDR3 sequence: CSARDPGGSGRGDTQYF. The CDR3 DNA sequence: TGCAGTGCTAGAGATCCCGGGGGTAGCGGGAGGGGAGATACGCAGTATTTT.

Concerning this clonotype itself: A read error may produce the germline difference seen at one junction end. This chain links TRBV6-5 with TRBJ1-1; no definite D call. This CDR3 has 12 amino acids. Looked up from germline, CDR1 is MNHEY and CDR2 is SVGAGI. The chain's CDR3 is CASSYNLQEAFF. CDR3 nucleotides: TGTGCCAGCAGTTACAATCTACAAGAAGCCTTCTTT.

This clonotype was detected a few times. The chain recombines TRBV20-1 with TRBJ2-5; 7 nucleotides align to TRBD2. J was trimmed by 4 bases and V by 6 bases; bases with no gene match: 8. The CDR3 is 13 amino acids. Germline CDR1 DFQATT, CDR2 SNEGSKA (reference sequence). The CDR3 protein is CSASGGVGETQYF. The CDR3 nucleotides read TGCAGTGCAAGTGGGGGGGTGGGAGAGACCCAGTACTTC.

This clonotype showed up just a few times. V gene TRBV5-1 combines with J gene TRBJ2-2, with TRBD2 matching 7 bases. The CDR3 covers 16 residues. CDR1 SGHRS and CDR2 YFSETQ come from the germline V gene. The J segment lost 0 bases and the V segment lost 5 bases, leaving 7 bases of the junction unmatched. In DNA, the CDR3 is TGCGCCAGCAGGTACGCGCTAGCGGCGAACACCGGGGAGCTGTTTTTT. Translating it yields CASRYALAANTGELFF.

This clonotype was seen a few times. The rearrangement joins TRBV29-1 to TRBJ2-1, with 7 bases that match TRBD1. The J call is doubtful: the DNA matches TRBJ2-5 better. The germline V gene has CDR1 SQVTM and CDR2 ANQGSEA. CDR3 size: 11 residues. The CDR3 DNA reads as TGCAGCGGACACAGGGGAGAGACCCAGTACTTC. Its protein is CSGHRGETQYF.

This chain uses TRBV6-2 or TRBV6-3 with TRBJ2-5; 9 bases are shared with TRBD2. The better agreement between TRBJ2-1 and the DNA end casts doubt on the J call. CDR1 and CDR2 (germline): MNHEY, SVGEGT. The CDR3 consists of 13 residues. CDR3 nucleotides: TGTGCCAGTACTTCCGCGGGAGGGAATGAGCAGTTCTTC. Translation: CASTSAGGNEQFF.

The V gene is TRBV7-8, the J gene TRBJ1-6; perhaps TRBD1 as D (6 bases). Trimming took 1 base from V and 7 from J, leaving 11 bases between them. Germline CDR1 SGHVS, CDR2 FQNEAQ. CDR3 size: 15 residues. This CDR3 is CASSLVEGGNSPLHF. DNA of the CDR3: TGTGCCAGCAGCTTAGTGGAAGGGGGAAATTCACCCCTCCACTTT.

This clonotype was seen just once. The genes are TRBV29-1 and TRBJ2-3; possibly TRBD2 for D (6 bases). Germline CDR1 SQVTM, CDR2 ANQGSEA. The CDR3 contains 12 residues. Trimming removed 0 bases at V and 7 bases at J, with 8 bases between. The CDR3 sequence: CSVEDGGNTQYF. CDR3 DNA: TGCAGCGTTGAAGATGGGGGGAATACGCAGTATTTT.

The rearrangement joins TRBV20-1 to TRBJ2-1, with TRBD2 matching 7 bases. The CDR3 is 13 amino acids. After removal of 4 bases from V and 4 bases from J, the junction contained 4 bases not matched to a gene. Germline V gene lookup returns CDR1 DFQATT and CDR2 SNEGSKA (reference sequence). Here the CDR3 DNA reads TGCAGTGCTATTACTAGCGCGTACAATGAGCAGTTCTTC. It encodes CSAITSAYNEQFF.

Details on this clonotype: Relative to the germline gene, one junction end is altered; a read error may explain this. DNA of the CDR3: TGTACCAGCAGCCCAGGATCCGAGCAGTACTTC. Translated: CTSSPGSEQYF. The rearrangement uses TRBV7-9 and TRBJ2-5, with D unclear. Judging by the DNA end, TRBJ2-7 fits better; the J call may be wrong. The germline gives CDR1 SEHNR, CDR2 FQNEAQ (reference sequence). The CDR3 contains 11 residues.

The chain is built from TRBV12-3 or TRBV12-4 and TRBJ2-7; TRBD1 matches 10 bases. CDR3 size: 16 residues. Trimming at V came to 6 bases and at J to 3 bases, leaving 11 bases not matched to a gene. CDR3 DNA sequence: TGTGCCAGCAGCCGATTAGTGACAGGGGGCTTCTACGAGCAGTACTTC. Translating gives CASSRLVTGGFYEQYF.

The CDR3 loop is CASSLAAAGSGETQYF. The CDR3, as DNA: TGCGCCAGCAGCTTGGCAGCCGCCGGAAGTGGAGAGACCCAGTACTTC. The chain links TRBV5-1 to TRBJ2-5; D remains ambiguous. The germline CDR1 and CDR2 sequences are SGHRS and YFSETQ. V lost 0 bases, J lost 4 bases, and 16 bases lay in between. The CDR3 is 16 residues long.

CDR3 amino acids: CASSFSSGRAFF. CDR3 DNA: TGTGCCAGCAGCTTTTCTAGCGGGAGGGCTTTCTTC. The chain is built from TRBV7-9 and TRBJ2-1; TRBD2 matches 12 bases. This CDR3 is built from 12 residues. V dropped 3 bases and J dropped 16; count of bases not matched to a gene: 4. CDR1 is SEHNR and CDR2 is FQNEAQ in the germline V gene (reference sequence). The entire variable domain, with the rest obtained from reference TRBV7-9 and TRBJ2-1, is as follows: DTGVSQNPRHKITKRGQNVTFRCDPISEHNRLYWYRQTLGQGPEFLTYFQNEAQLEKSRLLSDRFSAERPKGSFSTLEIQRTEQGDSAMYLCASSFSSGRAFFGPGTRLTVL.

The CDR3 DNA reads as TGCAGTGCTAGAGTACGGGACAGGGGGCGTTTCGAGCAGTACTTC. Protein: CSARVRDRGRFEQYF. The chain has TRBV20-1 and TRBJ2-7; TRBD1 aligns across 12 bases. This CDR3 region has 15 residues. CDR1 is DFQATT and CDR2 is SNEGSKA in the germline V gene (reference sequence). V lost 1 base and J lost 6; bases outside the gene matches: 7.

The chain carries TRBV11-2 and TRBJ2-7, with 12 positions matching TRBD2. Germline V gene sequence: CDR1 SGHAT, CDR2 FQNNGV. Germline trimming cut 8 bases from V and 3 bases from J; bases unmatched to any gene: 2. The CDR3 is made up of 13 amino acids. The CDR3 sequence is CASRLAGDYEQYF. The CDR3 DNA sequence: TGTGCCAGCCGACTAGCGGGAGACTACGAGCAGTACTTC.

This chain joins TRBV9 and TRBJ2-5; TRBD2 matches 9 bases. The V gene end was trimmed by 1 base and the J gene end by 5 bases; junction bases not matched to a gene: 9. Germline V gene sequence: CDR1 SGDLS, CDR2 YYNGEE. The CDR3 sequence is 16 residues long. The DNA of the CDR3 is TGTGCCAGCAGCGTATCGCCAGCGGGAGGCCAGGAGACCCAGTACTTC. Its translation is CASSVSPAGGQETQYF.

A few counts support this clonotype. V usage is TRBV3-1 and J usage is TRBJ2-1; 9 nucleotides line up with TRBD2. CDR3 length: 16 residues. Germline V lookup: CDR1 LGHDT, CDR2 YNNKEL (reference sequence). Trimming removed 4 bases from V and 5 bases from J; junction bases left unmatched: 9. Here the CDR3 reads CASSPRAGGPHNEQFF. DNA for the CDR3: TGTGCCAGCAGCCCAAGGGCGGGAGGGCCCCACAATGAGCAGTTCTTC.

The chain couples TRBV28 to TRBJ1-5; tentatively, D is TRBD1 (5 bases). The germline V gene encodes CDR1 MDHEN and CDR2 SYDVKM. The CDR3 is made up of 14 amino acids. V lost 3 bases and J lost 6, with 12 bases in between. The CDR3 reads CASSFSRVAQPQHF. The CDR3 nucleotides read TGTGCCAGCAGTTTCTCCAGGGTGGCTCAGCCCCAGCATTTT.

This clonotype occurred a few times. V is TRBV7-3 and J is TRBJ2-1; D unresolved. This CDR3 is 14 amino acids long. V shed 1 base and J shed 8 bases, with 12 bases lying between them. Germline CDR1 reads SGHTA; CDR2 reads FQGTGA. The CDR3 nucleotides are TGTGCCAGCAGCTTAATTTCTTTTGGGGATGAGCAGTTCTTC. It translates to CASSLISFGDEQFF.

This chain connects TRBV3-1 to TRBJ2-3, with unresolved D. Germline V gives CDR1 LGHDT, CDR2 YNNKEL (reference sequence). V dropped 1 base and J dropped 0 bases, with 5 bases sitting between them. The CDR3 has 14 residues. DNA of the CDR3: TGTGCCAGCAGCCAAGGTATTAGCACAGATACGCAGTATTTT. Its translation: CASSQGISTDTQYF.